The rows below give T cell receptor beta chains drawn from one sample of a study of beta chain features in type 1 diabetes. Data came from immunoSEQ multiplex PCR; TCRdb stores just in-frame clones and leaves some out. The sample has 600,000 or so clones, 12% seen once. Input material: naive CD4+ T cells from blood. The receptors here all came from a man between 25 and 39 years old with type 1 diabetes. Both conserved end residues are trimmed from each CDR3.

>TRBJ2-5|TRBV11-2
ASSLDLQRSQY
>TRBJ2-1|TRBV12-5
ASGLTRQSSYNEQF
>TRBJ2-3|TRBV7-2
ATSRWVGGTDTQY
>TRBJ2-2|TRBV9
ASSGGPGRSTGELF
>TRBJ2-7|TRBV7-2
ASSSAYEQY
>TRBJ2-7|TRBV19
ASSGGLGSYEQY
>TRBJ2-7|TRBV28
ASATGPSYEQY
>TRBJ2-7|TRBV7-8
ASSLVAEQY
>TRBJ2-7|TRBV29-1
SVEETSYEQY
>TRBJ1-1|TRBV27
ASSRSMNTEAF
>TRBJ2-7|TRBV7-2
ASSSRAPLLHEQY
>TRBJ2-2|TRBV28
ASSSSGSGPGELF
>TRBJ1-4|TRBV15
ATSRDIGGLGEKLF
>TRBJ1-2|TRBV6-6
ASTPTGLYGYT
>TRBJ2-2|TRBV9
ASSVARADTGELF